The 7 T cell receptor beta chains given below trace back to one sample, sequenced in a study of T cell responses to AZD1222 COVID-19 vaccine. Data came from immunoSEQ multiplex PCR; TCRdb stores just in-frame clones and leaves some out. This sample has about 200,000 clones; roughly nine tenths occur once, and the top ten carry about 3.6%. The sample in question was peripheral blood, obtained 28 days after the second dose of the MenACWY control vaccine. These receptors originate from an adult who received the MenACWY meningococcal vaccine as a control.

The chain has TRBV18 and TRBJ2-1; 11 positions match TRBD2. V shed 3 bases and J 2 bases; nucleotides not matched to a gene: 3. CDR3 length: 16 amino acids. Per germline, CDR1 KGHSH and CDR2 LQKENI. As DNA, the CDR3 is TGTGCCAGCTCACCGACTAGCGGGATGACCTACAATGAGCAGTTCTTC. Protein: CASSPTSGMTYNEQFF.

V gene TRBV11-2 combines with J gene TRBJ1-1, with D unresolved. Trimming took 6 bases from V and 1 from J, leaving 6 bases between them. The CDR3 length is 12 residues. Per germline, CDR1 SGHAT and CDR2 FQNNGV. DNA for the CDR3: TGTGCCAGCAGACTTTCGAACACTGAAGCTTTCTTT. Its translation: CASRLSNTEAFF.

J is TRBJ2-7 and V is TRBV12-3 or TRBV12-4, with 7 bases lining up with TRBD2. This CDR3 comprises 13 residues. With 6 bases clipped from V and 6 bases from J, the junction kept 8 bases outside the gene matches. CDR3 protein: CASRAAGYGEQYF. The CDR3 DNA reads TGTGCCAGCAGAGCAGCGGGATACGGCGAGCAGTACTTC.

The chain has TRBV15 and TRBJ1-4; TRBD1 is a possible D gene (5 bases). V was cut by 3 bases and J by 3 bases, with 11 bases left in between. This CDR3 region has 15 residues. Germline values: CDR1 LNHNV, CDR2 YYDKDF (reference sequence). CDR3 coding DNA: TGTGCCACCAGCAGCCGGACACTTGCTAATGAAAAACTGTTTTTT. It codes for CATSSRTLANEKLFF.

The gene calls are TRBV9 and TRBJ2-1, with unresolved D. From germline, CDR1 is SGDLS and CDR2 YYNGEE. The CDR3 covers 14 residues. Trimming shortened V by 1 base and J by 5 bases, and 10 bases separated the two germline ends. The CDR3 DNA sequence: TGTGCCAGCAGCGTATTCGGATTTGACAATGAGCAGTTCTTC. It translates to CASSVFGFDNEQFF.

This chain links TRBV19 with TRBJ2-7, with 8 bases identical to TRBD1. V lost 9 bases and J lost 5; bases outside the gene matches: 9. The CDR3 length is 13 residues. CDR1 and CDR2 (germline): LNHDA, SQIVND (reference sequence). As DNA, the CDR3 is TGTGCCAGAGCGAGGACAGGGTTGGACGAGCAGTACTTC. Amino acids: CARARTGLDEQYF.

The rearrangement links TRBV5-1 to TRBJ2-1; perhaps TRBD2 as D (5 bases). The V end was cut by 0 bases, the J end by 2 bases, with 9 bases between. CDR1 is SGHRS, CDR2 YFSETQ, per germline. This CDR3 has 15 amino acids. The CDR3 spells CASSLELGTYNEQFF. The DNA of the CDR3 is TGCGCCAGCAGCTTGGAACTAGGCACCTACAATGAGCAGTTCTTC.